The clone carrying this T cell receptor beta chain showed up just once. Its antigen is not known. The sample is drawn from a study of T cell responses to AZD1222 COVID-19 vaccine. Overall study: Pooling was applied to second doses at about 4 or about 12 weeks. Broader study findings: Repertoire sampling occurred only after the peak T cell response. CD4 TCRs associated with vaccination spanned spike, dominating at 160-218 and 743-854.

Profiled with immunoSEQ multiplex PCR; TCRdb holds only in-frame clones, not every one. The table records some 120,000 clones, 90% of them present only once. This clonotype was sampled from an adult in good health. The specimen comprised peripheral blood, sampled on day 0 of AZD1222 vaccination.

The CDR3 spells CASSLGTVDSPLHF. The CDR3 DNA is TGTGCCAGCAGCTTGGGGACAGTCGATTCACCCCTCCACTTT. V gene TRBV5-6 combines with J gene TRBJ1-6; tentative D call: TRBD1 (6 bases). Germline assignment: CDR1 SGHDT and CDR2 YYEEEE. The CDR3 length is 14 residues. Trimming shortened V by 0 bases and J by 8 bases, and 9 bases separated the two germline ends.